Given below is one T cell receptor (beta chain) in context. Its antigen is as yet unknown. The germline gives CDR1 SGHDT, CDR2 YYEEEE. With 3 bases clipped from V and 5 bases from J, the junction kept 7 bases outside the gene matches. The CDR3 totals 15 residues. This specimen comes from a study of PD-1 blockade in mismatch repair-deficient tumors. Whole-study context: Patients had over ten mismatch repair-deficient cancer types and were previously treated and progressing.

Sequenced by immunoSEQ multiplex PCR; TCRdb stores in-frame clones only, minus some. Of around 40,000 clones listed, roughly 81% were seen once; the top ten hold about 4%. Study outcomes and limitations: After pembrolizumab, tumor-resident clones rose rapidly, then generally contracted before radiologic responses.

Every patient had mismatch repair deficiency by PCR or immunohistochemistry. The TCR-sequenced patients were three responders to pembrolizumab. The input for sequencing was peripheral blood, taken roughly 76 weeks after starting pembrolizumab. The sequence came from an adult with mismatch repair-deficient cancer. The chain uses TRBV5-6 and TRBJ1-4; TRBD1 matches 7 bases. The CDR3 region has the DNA TGTGCCAGCAGCTACGAACAGGGGACCAATGAAAAACTGTTTTTT. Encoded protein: CASSYEQGTNEKLFF.